The 30 T cell receptor beta chains given below trace back to one sample, sequenced in a study of graft-versus-host responses after intestinal transplantation. These receptors have no identified antigens. The table came from immunoSEQ multiplex PCR; TCRdb's copy has only in-frame clones and leaves some out. Of roughly 93,000 clones in the sample, just under 95% were seen once. This sample comprised unstimulated CD8+ T cells sorted from spleen or lymph node cells, obtained before intestinal transplant. All receptors derive from a human donor who received an intestinal transplant.

The V call is TRBV4-1, the J call TRBJ2-3; 9 positions match TRBD2. The germline gives CDR1 MGHRA, CDR2 YSYEKL. The CDR3 contains 16 residues. With 0 bases clipped from V and 2 bases from J, the junction kept 3 bases outside the gene matches. CDR3 loop: CASSQEGLADTDTQYF. CDR3 nucleotide sequence: TGCGCCAGCAGCCAAGAGGGACTAGCAGACACAGATACGCAGTATTTT.

The chain couples TRBV7-9 to TRBJ1-2; TRBD1 is a possible D gene (6 bases). The CDR3 spans 13 residues. V lost 7 bases to trimming and J lost 2 bases, with 11 bases between them. Per germline, CDR1 SEHNR and CDR2 FQNEAQ (reference sequence). The CDR3: CASIPTGNYGYTF. The CDR3 region has the DNA TGTGCCAGCATCCCGACAGGAAACTATGGCTACACCTTC.

The chain is built from TRBV9 and TRBJ2-7, with D maybe TRBD2 (5 bases). CDR3 length equals 16 residues. V lost 1 base to trimming and J lost 1 base, with 15 bases between them. Germline V gene data show CDR1 as SGDLS and CDR2 as YYNGEE. CDR3: CASSVSREGASYEQYF. The CDR3 DNA sequence: TGTGCCAGCAGCGTAAGTAGAGAGGGCGCTTCCTACGAGCAGTACTTC.

The chain uses TRBV6-1 and TRBJ1-2; the D gene is possibly TRBD1 (5 bases). CDR1 and CDR2 from the germline V gene are MNHNS and SASEGT. Trimming removed 8 bases from V and 5 bases from J, with 15 bases in between. CDR3 length equals 13 residues. The CDR3 protein is CASREGLGYGYTF. DNA for the CDR3: TGTGCCAGCCGGGAGGGGTTAGGGTATGGCTACACCTTC.

This chain joins TRBV6-5 and TRBJ2-3; maybe TRBD1 (5 bases). The CDR3 contains 15 residues. Germline CDR1 MNHEY, CDR2 SVGAGI. The V and J ends lost 5 bases and 2 bases respectively, with 14 bases between them. CDR3 loop: CASSRSAGPTDTQYF. The CDR3 DNA reads TGTGCCAGCAGTCGATCGGCAGGGCCCACAGATACGCAGTATTTT.

This chain joins TRBV4-2 and TRBJ1-6, with 11 nucleotides matching TRBD1. The J segment lost 9 bases and the V segment lost 7 bases, leaving 11 bases of the junction unmatched. The germline V gene has CDR1 LGHNA and CDR2 YNFKEQ. The CDR3 totals 16 residues. The CDR3 region is CASTPAGTGGSSPLHF. CDR3 in DNA: TGTGCCAGCACCCCAGCTGGGACAGGGGGATCTTCACCCCTCCACTTT.

The genes are TRBV30 and TRBJ2-7; TRBD1 matches 8 bases. CDR1 and CDR2 (germline): GTSNPN, SVGIG (reference sequence). Unmatched junction bases numbered 7, after V lost 3 bases and J lost 3 bases. The CDR3 is made up of 14 amino acids. The CDR3 nucleotides read TGTGCCTGGAGCTCGGGCAGGGGGCTCTACGAGCAGTACTTC. This encodes CAWSSGRGLYEQYF. Complete variable domain (other parts from reference TRBV30 and TRBJ2-7): SQTIHQWPATLVQPVGSPLSLECTVEGTSNPNLYWYRQAAGRGLQLLFYSVGIGQISSEVPQNLSASRPQDRQFILSSKKLLLSDSGFYLCAWSSGRGLYEQYFGPGTRLTVT.

The V gene is TRBV30, the J gene TRBJ1-6; the D is unclear. Germline CDR1 is GTSNPN and CDR2 is SVGIG (reference sequence). V was pared by 2 bases and J by 6 bases, with 8 bases between. CDR3 size: 13 residues. In DNA, the CDR3 is TGTGCCTGGAGTCCGGGGAGTAATTCACCCCTCCACTTT. Its protein product is CAWSPGSNSPLHF.

The chain couples TRBV5-4 to TRBJ1-2; 10 bases align to TRBD1. The CDR3 spans 15 residues. Germline loops: CDR1 SGHNT, CDR2 YYREEE (reference sequence). The V and J ends lost 0 bases and 6 bases, in that order; junction bases with no gene match: 5. The CDR3 here is CASSLGTGGDDGYTF. In DNA, the CDR3 is TGTGCCAGCAGCTTGGGGACAGGGGGAGACGATGGCTACACCTTC.

The V and J genes are TRBV5-1 and TRBJ1-2; 9 bases agree with TRBD1. Germline values: CDR1 SGHRS, CDR2 YFSETQ. The CDR3 is 17 residues long. The V gene end was trimmed by 2 bases and the J gene end by 2 bases; junction bases not matched to a gene: 10. The CDR3 DNA reads TGCGCCAGCAGCTTACTAAGCCAAACAGGGGGCAACTATGGCTACACCTTC. This translates into CASSLLSQTGGNYGYTF.

The chain has TRBV19 and TRBJ2-1; D gene unclear. The CDR3 totals 14 residues. Germline V gives CDR1 LNHDA, CDR2 SQIVND (reference sequence). The V gene lost 0 bases and the J gene lost 3 bases, with 6 bases spanning the gap. The CDR3 DNA is TGTGCCAGTAGTATAGACTTCCTCTACAATGAGCAGTTCTTC. Translated, it gives CASSIDFLYNEQFF. The whole variable domain, filled in from reference TRBV19 and TRBJ2-1, reads DGGITQSPKYLFRKEGQNVTLSCEQNLNHDAMYWYRQDPGQGLRLIYYSQIVNDFQKGDIAEGYSVSREKKESFPLTVTSAQKNPTAFYLCASSIDFLYNEQFFGPGTRLTVL.

The gene calls are TRBV27 and TRBJ1-5; D might be TRBD1 (6 bases). The CDR3 totals 13 residues. Germline V lookup: CDR1 MNHEY, CDR2 SMNVEV (reference sequence). The V gene lost 7 bases and the J gene lost 3 bases, with 10 bases spanning the gap. DNA of the CDR3: TGTGCCAGCACCGACAGGATCAATCAGCCCCAGCATTTT. It translates to CASTDRINQPQHF.

The genes are TRBV6-1 and TRBJ1-1, with TRBD1 as a possible D gene (6 bases). In germline, CDR1 is MNHNS, CDR2 SASEGT. V was shortened by 7 bases and J by 4 bases, with 13 bases between the two germline ends. The CDR3 covers 13 residues. CDR3 loop: CASKTTDSTEAFF. CDR3 bases: TGTGCCAGCAAGACTACGGACAGCACTGAAGCTTTCTTT.

This chain joins TRBV2 and TRBJ1-2; 10 bases align to TRBD1. The length of the CDR3 is 15 residues. CDR1 and CDR2 (germline): SNHLY, FYNNEI. The junction had 12 bases not matched to a gene; V was cut back by 6 bases and J by 8 bases. The CDR3, as DNA: TGTGCCAGCAGGACAGGGGGCGCAGGAGGGGAAGGCTACACCTTC. Its translation: CASRTGGAGGEGYTF.

The rearrangement links TRBV27 to TRBJ2-7, with 8 bases fitting TRBD2. The CDR3 extends over 15 amino acids. The V gene's germline CDR1 is MNHEY and CDR2 SMNVEV (reference sequence). With V trimmed by 2 bases and J by 3 bases, 6 bases remained unmatched. The CDR3 loop is CASSLRGGGFYEQYF. The CDR3 coding sequence is TGTGCCAGCAGTTTACGGGGGGGAGGGTTCTACGAGCAGTACTTC.

This clone has a single count. The rearrangement uses TRBV29-1 and TRBJ2-7; TRBD1 matches 10 bases. The V segment lost 3 bases and the J segment 3 bases; nucleotides outside the gene matches: 5. The CDR3 length is 14 residues. The germline V gene has CDR1 SQVTM and CDR2 ANQGSEA. CDR3 DNA: TGCAGCGTTGACGGACAGGGGGTAGGCTACGAGCAGTACTTC. Its translation: CSVDGQGVGYEQYF.

The chain joins TRBV6-4 to TRBJ2-3, with TRBD2 as a possible D gene (5 bases). Between the trimmed V and J ends, which lost 3 bases and 0 bases, there was a span of 7 bases. Germline assignment: CDR1 MRHNA and CDR2 SNTAGT. The CDR3 is 14 amino acids. Written as DNA, the CDR3 is TGTGCCAGCAGTGAGAGGGCTAGCACAGATACGCAGTATTTT. It encodes CASSERASTDTQYF.

V gene TRBV19 combines with J gene TRBJ1-4, with D possibly being TRBD1 (6 bases). Trimming pared 7 bases from V and 10 bases from J, leaving 19 bases between. Looked up from germline, CDR1 is LNHDA and CDR2 is SQIVND (reference sequence). The CDR3 runs to 14 residues. The CDR3 reads CASTHPGGAGKLFF. Written as DNA, the CDR3 is TGTGCCAGTACCCATCCGGGGGGCGCGGGAAAACTGTTTTTT.

This sequence joins TRBV7-2 and TRBJ1-1; D might be TRBD1 (6 bases). CDR3 length equals 12 residues. CDR1 is SGHTA, CDR2 FQGNSA, per germline. V lost 8 bases and J 7 bases, leaving 14 bases between the germline ends. The CDR3 coding sequence is TGTGCCAGCCGGGGACACCACAGTGAAGCTTTCTTT. Amino acid sequence: CASRGHHSEAFF.

This sequence joins TRBV29-1 and TRBJ2-3, with 8 bases that match TRBD2. The CDR3 is 16 amino acids. The V gene end was trimmed by 4 bases and the J gene end by 2 bases; junction bases not matched to a gene: 11. Germline V gene lookup returns CDR1 SQVTM and CDR2 ANQGSEA. The CDR3 loop is CSVGRGGGLFTDTQYF. The CDR3 nucleotides are TGCAGCGTTGGTCGGGGGGGCGGACTGTTCACAGATACGCAGTATTTT.

J is TRBJ2-7 and V is TRBV7-9; 8 nucleotides align to TRBD1. This CDR3 is 15 amino acids long. Germline V gene sequence: CDR1 SEHNR, CDR2 FQNEAQ (reference sequence). V was clipped by 2 bases and J by 2 bases; unmatched bases: 5. The CDR3 protein is CASSLQGASAYEQYF. Written as DNA, the CDR3 is TGTGCCAGCAGCTTACAGGGGGCGAGTGCCTACGAGCAGTACTTC.

The table lists this clone with a few counts. The chain uses TRBV4-2 and TRBJ2-1; 7 bases line up with TRBD1. V gave up 3 bases and J gave up 6 bases; unmatched junction bases: 11. CDR3 length: 16 residues. Per the germline V gene, CDR1 is LGHNA and CDR2 is YNFKEQ. The CDR3 protein is CASSQDRDSPSNEQFF. The CDR3 nucleotides are TGTGCCAGCAGCCAGGACCGGGACAGCCCTTCCAATGAGCAGTTCTTC.

This chain joins TRBV27 and TRBJ2-7; TRBD1 aligns across 8 bases. CDR1 is MNHEY and CDR2 is SMNVEV in the germline V gene (reference sequence). Unmatched junction bases numbered 7, after V lost 4 bases and J lost 5 bases. The CDR3 loop spans 14 amino acids. DNA for the CDR3: TGTGCCAGCAGTTCCGGACAGGGTCCCCACGAGCAGTACTTC. Protein product: CASSSGQGPHEQYF.

The V call is TRBV9, the J call TRBJ2-1, with 14 bases matching TRBD2. The V gene end was trimmed by 2 bases and the J gene end by 7 bases; junction bases not matched to a gene: 2. The CDR3 has 15 residues. Per the germline V gene, CDR1 is SGDLS and CDR2 is YYNGEE. The CDR3 protein is CASSVGTSGSNEQFF. The CDR3 DNA follows: TGTGCCAGCAGCGTGGGGACTAGCGGGAGTAATGAGCAGTTCTTC.

The gene calls are TRBV6-5 and TRBJ1-2; weak D call: TRBD1 (6 bases). The V end lost 3 bases, the J end lost 6 bases, and 11 bases lay between the germline ends. CDR1 is MNHEY, CDR2 SVGAGI, per germline. This CDR3 is built from 13 residues. CDR3 sequence (DNA): TGTGCCAGCAGTTATGGGGGGGCGAATGGCTACACCTTC. It codes for CASSYGGANGYTF.

The rearrangement links TRBV27 to TRBJ1-1; 9 bases match TRBD1. CDR1 and CDR2 from the germline V gene are MNHEY and SMNVEV (reference sequence). With 4 bases clipped from V and 4 bases from J, the junction kept 7 bases outside the gene matches. The CDR3 extends over 15 amino acids. The CDR3 protein is CASSSIQGARTEAFF. In nucleotides, the CDR3 is TGTGCCAGCAGTTCCATACAGGGGGCACGCACTGAAGCTTTCTTT.

The chain has TRBV30 and TRBJ1-1; possible D gene TRBD1, 5 bases. Germline-derived CDR1 and CDR2 are GTSNPN and SVGIG (reference sequence). The CDR3 totals 13 residues. With 3 bases removed from V and 1 base from J, the gap between germline ends came to 9 bases. For the CDR3, the DNA is TGTGCCTGGAGGGACGACAGGAACACTGAAGCTTTCTTT. This encodes CAWRDDRNTEAFF.

V usage is TRBV6-5 and J usage is TRBJ2-2; possible D gene TRBD2, 6 bases. V lost 2 bases to trimming and J lost 4 bases, with 11 bases between them. The CDR3 is made up of 15 amino acids. Per germline, CDR1 MNHEY and CDR2 SVGAGI. The chain's CDR3 is CASSYVAGPTGELFF. The CDR3 DNA reads as TGTGCCAGCAGTTACGTGGCGGGACCCACCGGGGAGCTGTTTTTT.

This clone was counted once. This rearrangement joins TRBV7-3 to TRBJ2-5, with D perhaps TRBD1 (5 bases). CDR3 length: 14 residues. V lost 2 bases and J lost 1, with 8 bases in between. CDR1 is SGHTA, CDR2 FQGTGA, per germline. CDR3 sequence: CASSLGATQETQYF. The DNA for the CDR3 is TGTGCCAGCAGCTTAGGGGCGACCCAAGAGACCCAGTACTTC.

The chain is built from TRBV29-1 and TRBJ2-3; 11 bases line up with TRBD2. CDR3 length: 16 amino acids. CDR1 SQVTM and CDR2 ANQGSEA come from the germline V gene. J lost 6 bases, V lost 0 bases, and 8 bases had no gene match. CDR3 sequence reads: CSVEDLSSGGADTQYF. CDR3 nucleotide sequence: TGCAGCGTTGAAGATCTAAGTAGCGGGGGGGCCGATACGCAGTATTTT.